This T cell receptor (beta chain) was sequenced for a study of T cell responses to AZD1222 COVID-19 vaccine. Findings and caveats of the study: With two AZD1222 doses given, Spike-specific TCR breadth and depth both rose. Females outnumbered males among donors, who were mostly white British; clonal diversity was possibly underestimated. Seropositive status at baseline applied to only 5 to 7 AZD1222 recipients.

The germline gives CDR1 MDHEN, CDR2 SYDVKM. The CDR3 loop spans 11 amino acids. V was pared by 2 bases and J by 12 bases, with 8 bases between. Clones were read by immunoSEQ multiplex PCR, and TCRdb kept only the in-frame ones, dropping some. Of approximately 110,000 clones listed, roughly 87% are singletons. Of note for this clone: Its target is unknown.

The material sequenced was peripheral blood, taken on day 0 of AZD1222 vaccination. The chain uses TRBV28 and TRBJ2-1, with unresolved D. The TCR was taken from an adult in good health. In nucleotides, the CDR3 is TGTGCCAGCAGTTTACGGGCGGTGCAGTTCTTC. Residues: CASSLRAVQFF.